This passage covers 27 T cell receptor beta chains from one sample sequenced in a study of cytomegalovirus exposure and HLA in healthy donors listed by TCRdb under 2017. To prepare the library, the immunoSEQ multiplex PCR assay was applied. The multiplex PCR relied on a mix of 60 forward primers for TCR Vbeta segments and 13 reverse primers for TCR Jbeta segments. TCRdb re-hosts the immuneACCESS table, in-frame sequences only. Its copies lack some clones; in the studies checked, an unresolved V gene accounts for under half of them, and the cause for the rest is not known. This sample has about 150,000 clones in its table, and 55% to 70% of those were observed once. The top ten clonotypes cover under 7.5% of the sample. The sample taken for sequencing was PBMCs. Source of these receptors: a woman aged 60-70 years in good health and CMV-seropositive.

This clone was seen a single time. The chain combines TRBV5-1 with TRBJ2-1; D gene uncertain. Germline V lookup: CDR1 SGHRS, CDR2 YFSETQ. The V and J ends lost 2 bases and 1 base respectively, with 4 bases between them. The CDR3 is 13 residues long. The CDR3 DNA reads TGCGCCAGCAGCTTCGGGTCCTACAATGAGCAGTTCTTC. This sequence encodes CASSFGSYNEQFF.

The V gene is TRBV2, the J gene TRBJ2-7, with 8 bases aligning to TRBD2. After removal of 3 bases from V and 0 bases from J, the junction contained 4 bases not matched to a gene. CDR1 is SNHLY and CDR2 is FYNNEI in the germline V gene. This CDR3 contains 15 residues. Here the CDR3 reads CASSETSAFSYEQYF. The CDR3 coding sequence is TGTGCCAGCAGTGAGACTAGCGCTTTCTCCTACGAGCAGTACTTC.

This rearrangement joins TRBV7-2 to TRBJ2-2; TRBD2 matches 7 bases. From germline, CDR1 is SGHTA and CDR2 FQGNSA. This CDR3 comprises 17 residues. The junction had 5 bases not matched to a gene; V was cut back by 1 base and J by 0 bases. The CDR3 DNA follows: TGTGCCAGCAGCTTAGGGGGAGGGGCCGCGAACACCGGGGAGCTGTTTTTT. Translating it yields CASSLGGGAANTGELFF. The whole variable domain, filled in from reference TRBV7-2 and TRBJ2-2, reads GAGVSQSPSNKVTEKGKDVELRCDPISGHTALYWYRQSLGQGLEFLIYFQGNSAPDKSGLPSDRFSAERTGGSVSTLTIQRTQQEDSAVYLCASSLGGGAANTGELFFGEGSRLTVL.

The chain couples TRBV5-1 to TRBJ2-3; 13 nucleotides align to TRBD2. Unmatched junction bases numbered 8, after V lost 3 bases and J lost 13 bases. The CDR3 covers 14 residues. Germline V gives CDR1 SGHRS, CDR2 YFSETQ. CDR3 amino acids: CASSSRTSGSFEYF. CDR3 nucleotide sequence: TGCGCCAGCAGCTCCCGGACTAGCGGGAGTTTCGAGTATTTT.

The table lists this clone with a few counts. The sample holds other DNA sequences that translate to the same CDR3. V usage is TRBV4-2 and J usage is TRBJ2-2, with D unresolved. V was trimmed by 0 bases and J by 1 base, leaving 9 bases between them. The CDR3 spans 16 residues. Germline V gene sequence: CDR1 LGHNA, CDR2 YNFKEQ. This chain's CDR3 is CASSQEIGWNTGELFF. The CDR3 DNA reads as TGTGCCAGCAGCCAAGAAATCGGTTGGAACACCGGGGAGCTGTTTTTT.

V gene TRBV7-8 combines with J gene TRBJ2-1; no firm D call. In germline, CDR1 is SGHVS, CDR2 FQNEAQ. The CDR3 spans 15 residues. V lost 2 bases and J lost 0, with 8 bases in between. The CDR3 region is CASSLIVSSYNEQFF. For the CDR3, the DNA is TGTGCCAGCAGCTTAATAGTATCCTCCTACAATGAGCAGTTCTTC.

This chain joins TRBV5-4 and TRBJ1-2; no clear D gene. The germline CDR1 and CDR2 sequences are SGHNT and YYREEE (reference sequence). The CDR3 runs to 15 residues. Trimming removed 4 bases from V and 9 bases from J, with 22 bases in between. The CDR3 sequence: CASSPVKDPGDRYTF. The CDR3, as DNA: TGTGCCAGCAGCCCAGTAAAGGATCCGGGAGATCGCTACACCTTC.

This clone was recorded a few times. The rearrangement uses TRBV7-3 and TRBJ2-1, with TRBD2 identical over 10 bases. Losses at the gene ends were 2 bases for V and 8 bases for J; bases not matched to a gene: 9. CDR3 length: 16 amino acids. In germline, CDR1 is SGHTA, CDR2 FQGTGA. CDR3 sequence: CASSLEGPSGSYEQFF. Written as DNA, the CDR3 is TGTGCCAGCAGCTTAGAGGGACCTAGCGGGAGCTATGAGCAGTTCTTC.

The J gene is TRBJ1-5, the V gene TRBV18; perhaps TRBD1 as D (5 bases). Trimming left V 0 bases short and J 7 bases short, with 13 bases between. The V gene's germline CDR1 is KGHSH and CDR2 LQKENI. CDR3 size: 15 residues. As DNA, the CDR3 is TGTGCCAGCTCACCACCGGGAGGGGTAAGCCAGCCCCAGCATTTT. It yields the protein CASSPPGGVSQPQHF.

This chain joins TRBV19 and TRBJ2-7, with 9 positions matching TRBD2. CDR1 is LNHDA and CDR2 is SQIVND in the germline V gene (reference sequence). V was clipped by 1 base and J by 2 bases; unmatched bases: 6. This CDR3 has 16 residues. The CDR3 loop is CASSIVGTSQTYEQYF. The CDR3 nucleotides are TGTGCCAGTAGTATAGTAGGGACTAGCCAAACCTACGAGCAGTACTTC.

This chain links TRBV11-1 with TRBJ1-2; possibly TRBD1 for D (5 bases). V dropped 2 bases and J dropped 8 bases, with 18 bases sitting between them. The CDR3 covers 15 residues. From germline, CDR1 is SGHAT and CDR2 FQDESV (reference sequence). CDR3 region: CASSLPGTGLGGYTF. The CDR3 region has the DNA TGTGCCAGCAGCTTACCTGGGACTGGACTCGGGGGCTACACCTTC.

The chain couples TRBV9 to TRBJ1-2, with 8 bases aligning to TRBD1. Trimming at V came to 4 bases and at J to 3 bases, leaving 5 bases not matched to a gene. Germline CDR1 and CDR2: SGDLS and YYNGEE. CDR3 size: 14 residues. CDR3 sequence reads: CASSPQTGDYGYTF. CDR3 nucleotide sequence: TGTGCCAGCAGCCCTCAGACAGGGGACTATGGCTACACCTTC.

V gene TRBV27 combines with J gene TRBJ2-7, with TRBD1 matching 8 bases. Trimming removed 0 bases from V and 2 bases from J; junction bases left unmatched: 0. The V gene's germline CDR1 is MNHEY and CDR2 SMNVEV (reference sequence). The CDR3 extends over 14 amino acids. This CDR3 reads CASSLSDRAYEQYF. As DNA, the CDR3 is TGTGCCAGCAGTTTATCGGACAGGGCCTACGAGCAGTACTTC.

This clone was observed a handful of times. Other DNA sequences in this sample translate to the same CDR3. This chain links TRBV7-3 with TRBJ1-1; tentatively, D is TRBD1 (6 bases). Germline V gives CDR1 SGHTA, CDR2 FQGTGA. This CDR3 contains 14 residues. V was pared by 3 bases and J by 1 base, with 9 bases between. The CDR3 reads CASSLGAPNTEAFF. CDR3 bases: TGTGCCAGCAGCTTGGGGGCGCCGAACACTGAAGCTTTCTTT.

The rearrangement uses TRBV5-1 and TRBJ2-3, with 8 bases identical to TRBD2. The CDR3 is 16 residues long. The V and J ends lost 4 bases and 5 bases, in that order; junction bases with no gene match: 12. Germline CDR1 SGHRS, CDR2 YFSETQ. The CDR3 loop reads CASSNPSGGEVDTQYF. The DNA of the CDR3 is TGCGCCAGCAGCAACCCATCGGGAGGGGAGGTAGATACGCAGTATTTT.

The rearrangement joins TRBV19 to TRBJ1-6, with 9 bases identical to TRBD1. The germline CDR1 and CDR2 sequences are LNHDA and SQIVND (reference sequence). This CDR3 comprises 15 residues. Germline trimming cut 8 bases from V and 5 bases from J; bases unmatched to any gene: 7. CDR3 in DNA: TGTGCCAGTGCCGAGGACAGGGGAAATAATTCACCCCTCCACTTT. Its translation is CASAEDRGNNSPLHF.

V usage is TRBV5-4 and J usage is TRBJ2-1, with 7 bases identical to TRBD2. Germline lookup yields CDR1 SGHNT and CDR2 YYREEE (reference sequence). The CDR3 spans 16 residues. The V and J ends lost 0 bases and 8 bases, in that order; junction bases with no gene match: 11. CDR3 residues: CASSLAGGKAAHEQFF. CDR3 coding DNA: TGTGCCAGCAGCTTGGCGGGAGGAAAGGCGGCCCATGAGCAGTTCTTC.

This chain joins TRBV28 and TRBJ2-1; TRBD1 matches at 9 bases. Germline trimming cut 6 bases from V and 1 base from J; bases unmatched to any gene: 16. The germline V gene encodes CDR1 MDHEN and CDR2 SYDVKM. This CDR3 is built from 19 residues. This CDR3 reads CASSPIRSATGGSYNEQFF. DNA for the CDR3: TGTGCCAGCAGCCCCATTCGGTCGGCGACAGGGGGGTCCTACAATGAGCAGTTCTTC.

The J gene is TRBJ2-7, the V gene TRBV10-3; D remains unclear. The CDR3 covers 12 residues. Germline V lookup: CDR1 ENHRY, CDR2 SYGVKD. With 10 bases removed from V and 5 bases from J, the gap between germline ends came to 15 bases. The CDR3 DNA follows: TGTGCCACCAAAACAGAGTTTGACGAGCAGTACTTC. Its protein product is CATKTEFDEQYF.

Here the CDR3 reads CAWRNPDRVGQPQHF. The CDR3, as DNA: TGTGCCTGGAGGAATCCGGACAGGGTTGGTCAGCCCCAGCATTTT. The gene calls are TRBV30 and TRBJ1-5; 8 bases agree with TRBD1. From germline, CDR1 is GTSNPN and CDR2 SVGIG (reference sequence). V lost 3 bases and J lost 6; bases outside the gene matches: 10. The CDR3 extends over 15 amino acids.

This chain connects TRBV18 to TRBJ2-7, with 9 bases aligning to TRBD2. The germline gives CDR1 KGHSH, CDR2 LQKENI. CDR3 length equals 15 residues. V gave up 6 bases and J gave up 1 base; unmatched junction bases: 7. The DNA for the CDR3 is TGTGCCAGCTCCCCTACTAGCGGGCCGTCCTACGAGCAGTACTTC. Protein: CASSPTSGPSYEQYF.

There are a few counts of this clone. V gene TRBV7-9 combines with J gene TRBJ1-5, with 9 bases that match TRBD1. V lost 4 bases and J lost 3; bases outside the gene matches: 7. The CDR3 is 16 residues long. The germline V gene has CDR1 SEHNR and CDR2 FQNEAQ (reference sequence). The CDR3 loop is CASSSTRTGVNQPQHF. Here the CDR3 DNA reads TGTGCCAGCAGCTCAACCCGGACAGGGGTCAATCAGCCCCAGCATTTT.

This chain connects TRBV6-1 to TRBJ1-1, with a tentative D call TRBD1 (6 bases). CDR1 is MNHNS and CDR2 is SASEGT in the germline V gene. CDR3 length: 14 residues. Trimming took 5 bases from V and 4 from J, leaving 14 bases between them. CDR3 loop: CASSLYREGTEAFF. The CDR3 DNA reads TGTGCCAGCAGTCTCTACAGGGAAGGCACTGAAGCTTTCTTT.

The chain has TRBV7-3 and TRBJ2-2, with 7 bases matching TRBD2. The CDR3 runs to 16 residues. V lost 4 bases to trimming and J lost 1 base; unmatched junction nucleotides: 6. Germline values: CDR1 SGHTA, CDR2 FQGTGA. The CDR3 is CASSSHGGRNTGELFF. The CDR3 coding sequence is TGTGCCAGCAGCTCCCACGGCGGGAGGAACACCGGGGAGCTGTTTTTT.

This clone was found a few times. The chain links TRBV5-1 to TRBJ2-2; 13 bases align to TRBD2. CDR3 size: 17 residues. V lost 4 bases and J lost 1; bases outside the gene matches: 4. The germline CDR1 and CDR2 sequences are SGHRS and YFSETQ. CDR3: CASSPGLAGLNTGELFF. CDR3 bases: TGCGCCAGCAGCCCGGGACTAGCGGGACTGAACACCGGGGAGCTGTTTTTT. The full variable domain, rest sourced from reference TRBV5-1 and TRBJ2-2, is KAGVTQTPRYLIKTRGQQVTLSCSPISGHRSVSWYQQTPGQGLQFLFEYFSETQRNKGNFPGRFSGRQFSNSRSEMNVSTLELGDSALYLCASSPGLAGLNTGELFFGEGSRLTVL.

J is TRBJ2-2 and V is TRBV4-2, with D perhaps TRBD1 (6 bases). V lost 0 bases and J lost 5, with 10 bases in between. The CDR3 runs to 15 residues. CDR1 is LGHNA, CDR2 YNFKEQ, per germline. CDR3 DNA sequence: TGTGCCAGCAGCCAAGAACAGGGAAAGACCGGGGAGCTGTTTTTT. Amino acids: CASSQEQGKTGELFF.

This clone has a single count. The V call is TRBV29-1, the J call TRBJ2-1; D is possibly TRBD2 (6 bases). The CDR3 extends over 13 amino acids. Germline loops: CDR1 SQVTM, CDR2 ANQGSEA. V lost 6 bases to trimming and J lost 5 bases, with 14 bases between them. This chain's CDR3 is CSVEPRENNEQFF. CDR3 DNA: TGCAGCGTCGAGCCGCGGGAAAACAATGAGCAGTTCTTC.